Below are 17 T cell receptor beta chains sequenced from a single sample in a study of shared clonotypes between healthy human individuals. TCRdb's table, derived via immunoSEQ multiplex PCR, lists solely in-frame clones and lacks some. The table records 2 million to 2.5 million clones, over 85% of them present only once. Material: naive CD4+ T cells from PBMCs. The subset is: CD45RA+ positively selected. Receptor source: a man between 18 and 35 years old in good health. Some clones in this sample may be carry-over from other donors' samples.

V and J are TRBV4-2 and TRBJ2-1; 10 bases agree with TRBD2. With 1 base clipped from V and 0 bases from J, the junction kept 12 bases outside the gene matches. Germline V gene sequence: CDR1 LGHNA, CDR2 YNFKEQ. CDR3 length: 20 residues. CDR3 region: CASSQGDSGRPTSSYNEQFF. The CDR3 DNA is TGTGCCAGCAGCCAAGGCGATAGCGGGAGGCCCACCAGCTCCTACAATGAGCAGTTCTTC.

The chain is built from TRBV18 and TRBJ1-1; the D is unclear. Germline V gene data show CDR1 as KGHSH and CDR2 as LQKENI. Trimming stripped 2 bases from V and 1 base from J, with 11 bases between. The CDR3 consists of 15 residues. As DNA, the CDR3 is TGTGCCAGCTCACCATTTCCCGTGGGGAACACTGAAGCTTTCTTT. It specifies CASSPFPVGNTEAFF.

The chain recombines TRBV7-8 with TRBJ1-2, with D maybe TRBD1 (6 bases). Deletions cut 5 bases from V and 14 bases from J, with 21 bases between. Per germline, CDR1 SGHVS and CDR2 FQNEAQ. This CDR3 has 13 residues. Here the CDR3 DNA reads TGTGCCAGCAGCCTCACCGACCTAGGGGGTCAGACCTTC. As protein: CASSLTDLGGQTF. Drawing the rest from reference TRBV7-8 and TRBJ1-2, the complete variable domain is GAGVSQSPRYKVAKRGQDVALRCDPISGHVSLFWYQQALGQGPEFLTYFQNEAQLDKSGLPSDRFFAERPEGSVSTLKIQRTQQEDSAVYLCASSLTDLGGQTFGSGTRLTVV.

The V gene is TRBV2, the J gene TRBJ2-1; D ambiguous. There are 15 residues in the CDR3. V lost 6 bases and J lost 6, with 18 bases in between. Germline V lookup: CDR1 SNHLY, CDR2 FYNNEI. The chain's CDR3 is CASRMDPPTGNEQFF. DNA for the CDR3: TGTGCCAGCAGGATGGACCCACCCACGGGCAATGAGCAGTTCTTC.

The CDR3 bases are TGTGCCAGTAGTAGGCCCCAACCGGGACAGAAGGATACGCAGTATTTT. Translation: CASSRPQPGQKDTQYF. This chain uses TRBV19 with TRBJ2-3, with TRBD1 matching 7 bases. There are 16 residues in the CDR3. Trimming cost V 4 bases and J 6 bases; bases outside gene matches: 13. Germline assignment: CDR1 LNHDA and CDR2 SQIVND (reference sequence). The variable domain in full, with the rest retrieved from reference TRBV19 and TRBJ2-3, is DGGITQSPKYLFRKEGQNVTLSCEQNLNHDAMYWYRQDPGQGLRLIYYSQIVNDFQKGDIAEGYSVSREKKESFPLTVTSAQKNPTAFYLCASSRPQPGQKDTQYFGPGTRLTVL.

The chain employs TRBV4-2 and TRBJ1-1; D remains ambiguous. Per the germline V gene, CDR1 is LGHNA and CDR2 is YNFKEQ. V was pared by 2 bases and J by 1 base, with 5 bases between. This CDR3 is 13 amino acids long. The CDR3 DNA reads as TGTGCCAGCAGCCAAAAGGGGAACACTGAAGCTTTCTTT. It encodes CASSQKGNTEAFF.

V and J are TRBV6-1 and TRBJ2-7; no clear D gene. The CDR3 consists of 14 residues. The germline V and J ends were trimmed by 8 bases and 4 bases, with 18 bases remaining between them. Germline V gives CDR1 MNHNS, CDR2 SASEGT. The CDR3 region has the DNA TGTGCCAGCGGCCCCGGCGTCCCCGGGTACGAGCAGTACTTC. Its protein product is CASGPGVPGYEQYF.

This chain joins TRBV6-5 and TRBJ2-7; 10 bases line up with TRBD1. The CDR3 extends over 15 amino acids. V dropped 6 bases and J dropped 2; count of bases not matched to a gene: 7. CDR1 is MNHEY, CDR2 SVGAGI, per germline. Written as DNA, the CDR3 is TGTGCCAGCAGCCCCGGGGACAGGGGAACCTACGAGCAGTACTTC. This translates into CASSPGDRGTYEQYF.

A word on this clone: Other nucleotide sequences in the sample specify the same CDR3. This chain links TRBV7-2 with TRBJ2-5; possible D gene TRBD1, 6 bases. Germline-derived CDR1 and CDR2 are SGHTA and FQGNSA. The CDR3 consists of 14 residues. Trimming shortened V by 5 bases and J by 2 bases, and 12 bases separated the two germline ends. The CDR3 protein is CASSPRTAQETQYF. In nucleotides, the CDR3 is TGTGCCAGCAGCCCAAGGACAGCACAAGAGACCCAGTACTTC.

Worth noting for this clone: Other DNA sequences from this sample encode an identical CDR3 as well. The chain links TRBV9 to TRBJ2-5; weak D call: TRBD1 (5 bases). The CDR3 contains 14 residues. The germline CDR1 and CDR2 sequences are SGDLS and YYNGEE. V lost 4 bases, J lost 2 bases, and 12 bases lay in between. The CDR3 coding sequence is TGTGCCAGCAGCCCCCGGACAAATCAAGAGACCCAGTACTTC. Residues: CASSPRTNQETQYF.

The J gene is TRBJ2-3, the V gene TRBV10-2; perhaps TRBD1 as D (6 bases). CDR1 and CDR2 (germline): WSHSY, SAAADI. The CDR3 totals 16 residues. The V gene lost 6 bases and the J gene lost 0 bases, with 16 bases spanning the gap. The CDR3 protein is CASRWGRQVSTDTQYF. The CDR3 coding sequence is TGCGCCAGCAGGTGGGGACGACAGGTTAGCACAGATACGCAGTATTTT.

The chain couples TRBV10-3 to TRBJ2-5; 7 bases agree with TRBD1. The CDR3 has 14 residues. J lost 3 bases, V lost 2 bases, and 3 bases had no gene match. Germline CDR1 and CDR2: ENHRY and SYGVKD. CDR3 nucleotides: TGTGCCATCAGTGAGGGGGACAGAAAAGAGACCCAGTACTTC. Translated, it gives CAISEGDRKETQYF.

The V gene is TRBV28, the J gene TRBJ1-2, with D possibly matching TRBD1 (5 bases). CDR3 length: 14 amino acids. V lost 6 bases and J lost 1, with 12 bases in between. Germline CDR1 reads MDHEN; CDR2 reads SYDVKM. The CDR3 bases are TGTGCCAGCAGACCGGGACTGAATAACTATGGCTACACCTTC. Translation: CASRPGLNNYGYTF.

This clone was seen once. The chain carries TRBV7-9 and TRBJ2-1; perhaps TRBD1 as D (5 bases). The CDR3 length is 16 residues. Per germline, CDR1 SEHNR and CDR2 FQNEAQ (reference sequence). Trimming took off 1 base at V and 3 bases at J, with 13 bases between the two ends. Here the CDR3 reads CASSLGRQGVYNEQFF. The DNA of the CDR3 is TGTGCCAGCAGCTTAGGTCGGCAGGGCGTCTACAATGAGCAGTTCTTC.

The gene calls are TRBV28 and TRBJ2-1; D unresolved. Trimming left V 8 bases short and J 6 bases short, with 17 bases between. The length of the CDR3 is 14 residues. The germline V gene has CDR1 MDHEN and CDR2 SYDVKM. The CDR3 region is CASVDGRNSNEQFF. In DNA form, the CDR3 reads TGTGCCAGCGTTGACGGACGAAACTCCAATGAGCAGTTCTTC.

V gene TRBV6-1 combines with J gene TRBJ2-2; TRBD2 matches 12 bases. Germline-derived CDR1 and CDR2 are MNHNS and SASEGT. Trimming removed 2 bases from V and 4 bases from J; junction bases left unmatched: 5. This CDR3 has 17 residues. The CDR3 loop reads CASSEILAGGATGELFF. CDR3 DNA sequence: TGTGCCAGCAGTGAAATACTAGCGGGAGGCGCCACCGGGGAGCTGTTTTTT.

V and J are TRBV30 and TRBJ1-2; 8 bases are a match to TRBD1. Germline CDR1 is GTSNPN and CDR2 is SVGIG (reference sequence). The CDR3 is 15 amino acids. The junction had 7 bases not matched to a gene; V was cut back by 0 bases and J by 4 bases. The CDR3 loop is CAWSVGQGGGYGYTF. The CDR3 DNA reads as TGTGCCTGGAGTGTAGGACAGGGAGGGGGCTATGGCTACACCTTC.